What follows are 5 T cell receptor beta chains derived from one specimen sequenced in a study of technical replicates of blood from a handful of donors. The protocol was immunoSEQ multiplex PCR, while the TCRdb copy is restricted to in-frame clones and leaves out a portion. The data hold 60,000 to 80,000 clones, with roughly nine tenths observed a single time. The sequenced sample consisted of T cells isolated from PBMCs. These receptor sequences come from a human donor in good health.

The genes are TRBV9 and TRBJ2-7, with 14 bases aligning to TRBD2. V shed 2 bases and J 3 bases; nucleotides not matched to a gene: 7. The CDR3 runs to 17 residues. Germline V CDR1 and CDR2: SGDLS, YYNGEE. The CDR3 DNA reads TGTGCCAGCAGCGTGGGACTAGCGGGAGAAGGGGTCTACGAGCAGTACTTC. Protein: CASSVGLAGEGVYEQYF.

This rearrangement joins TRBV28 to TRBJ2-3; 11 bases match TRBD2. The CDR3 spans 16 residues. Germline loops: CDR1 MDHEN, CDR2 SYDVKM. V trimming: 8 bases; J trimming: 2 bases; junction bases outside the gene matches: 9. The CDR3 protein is CASRLAGYKLTDTQYF. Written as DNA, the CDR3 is TGTGCCAGCCGACTAGCGGGATACAAGCTCACAGATACGCAGTATTTT.

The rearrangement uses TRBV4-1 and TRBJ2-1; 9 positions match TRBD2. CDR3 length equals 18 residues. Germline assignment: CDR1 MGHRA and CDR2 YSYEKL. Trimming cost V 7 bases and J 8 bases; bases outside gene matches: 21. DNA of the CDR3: TGCGCCAGCACGGCCAGGGAGGCTAGCGGGACACTCCTGGATGAGCAGTTCTTC. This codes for CASTAREASGTLLDEQFF.

CDR3 DNA: TGTGCCTGGAGGGACAGGCCCGGCGAAAAACTGTTTTTT. As protein: CAWRDRPGEKLFF. The chain links TRBV30 to TRBJ1-4; TRBD1 matches at 7 bases. Germline CDR1 and CDR2: GTSNPN and SVGIG (reference sequence). There are 13 residues in the CDR3. Trimming at V came to 3 bases and at J to 8 bases, leaving 6 bases not matched to a gene.

Here the CDR3 reads CASSPGTNTGELFF. For the CDR3, the DNA is TGTGCCAGCAGCCCCGGGACGAACACCGGGGAGCTGTTTTTT. The genes are TRBV11-3 and TRBJ2-2; tentative D call: TRBD2 (5 bases). The CDR3 sequence is 14 residues long. V gave up 5 bases and J gave up 0 bases, with 7 bases separating them. Germline V CDR1 and CDR2: SGHNT, YENEEA.